The rows below give T cell receptor beta chains drawn from one sample of a study of identical twins. TCRdb processed the 5' RACE reads anew with MiXCR; each CDR3 protein has one entry. The repertoire holds a few hundred thousand distinct CDR3 sequences, with under 12% as singletons. The specimen was memory T cells sorted from blood. All receptors derive from a man aged 50 or older in good health. CDR3s include the opening cysteine and the closing phenylalanine or tryptophan. The D gene is left open where the match is weak. Size is stated for part of the rows, as once, few or many counts, or as a class when the clone is expanded.

d_call clone_size j_call v_call cdr3_aa cdr3_nt
TRBD1 many TRBJ2-2 TRBV7-2 CASSLETGMGELFF TGTGCCAGCAGCTTAGAGACAGGGATGGGGGAGCTGTTTTTT
- few TRBJ2-1 TRBV7-7 CASSLAPSRAGAPSYNEQFF TGTGCTAGCAGCTTAGCTCCTTCGAGGGCGGGGGCCCCCTCCTACAATGAGCAGTTCTTC
- - TRBJ1-5 TRBV28 CASSLLNSNQPQHF TGTGCCAGCAGTTTATTGAATAGCAATCAGCCCCAGCATTTT
- - TRBJ2-7 TRBV10-2 CASSSGSLYEQYF TGCGCCAGCAGTTCAGGCAGTTTATACGAGCAGTACTTC
TRBD2 - TRBJ2-2 TRBV6-1 CASTTTLLAGGVGELFF TGTGCCAGCACCACAACCTTACTAGCGGGAGGCGTTGGGGAGCTGTTTTTT
TRBD1 many TRBJ2-7 TRBV29-1 CSVGQGSYEQYF TGCAGCGTGGGACAGGGATCCTACGAGCAGTACTTC
TRBD1 - TRBJ2-7 TRBV5-1 CASSSSGTGGSEQYF TGCGCCAGCAGCTCGTCCGGGACAGGGGGCTCCGAGCAGTACTTC
TRBD1 many TRBJ1-2 TRBV20-1 CSAPYRTGAGYTF TGCAGTGCCCCGTATCGGACAGGTGCGGGCTACACCTTC
TRBD1 few TRBJ2-5 TRBV28 CASRSTGSRETQYF TGTGCCAGCAGGTCGACAGGGTCAAGGGAGACCCAGTACTTC
- many TRBJ1-3 TRBV4-3 CASSQDIRSPSGNTIYF TGCGCCAGCAGCCAAGATATAAGGAGCCCCTCTGGAAACACCATATATTTT
- - TRBJ2-2 TRBV11-2 CASSLLSQSTGELFF TGTGCCAGCAGCTTACTATCCCAGTCCACCGGGGAGCTGTTTTTT
- few TRBJ2-2 TRBV4-1 CASSLIRGNTGELFF TGCGCCAGCAGCCTAATCCGGGGAAACACCGGGGAGCTGTTTTTT
TRBD2 many TRBJ2-1 TRBV20-1 CSAAISGSRYNEQFF TGCAGTGCAGCAATTAGCGGGAGTCGGTACAATGAGCAGTTCTTC
- - TRBJ2-6 TRBV10-3 CAISPGHPSGANVLTF TGTGCCATCAGCCCGGGACACCCCTCTGGGGCCAACGTCCTGACTTTC
- many TRBJ1-1 TRBV6-5 CASSYSQMGGTEAFF TGTGCCAGCAGTTACTCGCAGATGGGGGGCACTGAAGCTTTCTTT
TRBD2 - TRBJ2-5 TRBV3-1 CASSQGTPGLAGRRETQYF TGTGCCAGCAGCCAAGGGACTCCTGGACTAGCGGGGAGGAGGGAGACCCAGTACTTC
- many TRBJ1-6 TRBV15 CATSRDLLGNSPLHF TGTGCCACCAGCAGAGATCTCTTGGGGAATTCACCCCTCCACTTT
- - TRBJ2-7 TRBV7-9 CASSFSGFVDEQYF TGTGCCAGCAGCTTCTCAGGGTTCGTCGACGAGCAGTACTTC
TRBD1 many TRBJ2-7 TRBV25-1 CASSPGQGITYEQYF TGTGCCAGCAGCCCGGGACAGGGGATTACCTACGAGCAGTACTTC
- few TRBJ2-5 TRBV7-9 CASAPLSTRYQETQYF TGTGCCAGCGCTCCCCTATCGACACGCTACCAAGAGACCCAGTACTTC
TRBD1 few TRBJ2-5 TRBV9 CASSKGQGGVETQYF TGTGCCAGCAGCAAAGGACAGGGGGGCGTGGAGACCCAGTACTTC
- many TRBJ2-7 TRBV2 CASSEWGQGNEQYF TGTGCCAGCAGTGAATGGGGTCAGGGGAACGAGCAGTACTTC
TRBD2 many TRBJ2-7 TRBV3-1 CASSQGEGTYEQYF TGTGCCAGCAGCCAAGGGGAGGGCACCTACGAGCAGTACTTC
- many TRBJ1-2 TRBV29-1 CSVWAVRGYTF TGCAGCGTCTGGGCCGTGCGGGGCTACACCTTC
TRBD2 many TRBJ2-7 TRBV6-2/TRBV6-3 CASSHRLGLAGVGVYEQYF TGTGCCAGCAGTCACCGACTCGGGCTAGCGGGAGTTGGTGTCTACGAGCAGTACTTC